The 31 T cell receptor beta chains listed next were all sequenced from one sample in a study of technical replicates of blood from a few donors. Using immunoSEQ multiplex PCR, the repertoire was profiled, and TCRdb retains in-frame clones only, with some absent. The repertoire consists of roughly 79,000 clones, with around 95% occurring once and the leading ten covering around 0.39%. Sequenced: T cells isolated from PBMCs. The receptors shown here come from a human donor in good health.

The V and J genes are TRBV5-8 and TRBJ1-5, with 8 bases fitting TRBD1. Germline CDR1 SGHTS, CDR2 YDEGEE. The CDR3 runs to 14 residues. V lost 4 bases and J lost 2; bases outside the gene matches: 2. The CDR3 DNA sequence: TGTGCCAGCAGCCCGGACAGGGGCAATCAGCCCCAGCATTTT. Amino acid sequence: CASSPDRGNQPQHF.

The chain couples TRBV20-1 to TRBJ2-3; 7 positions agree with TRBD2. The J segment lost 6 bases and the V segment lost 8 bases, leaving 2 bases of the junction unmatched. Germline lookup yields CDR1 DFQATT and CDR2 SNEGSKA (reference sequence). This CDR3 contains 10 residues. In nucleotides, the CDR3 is TGCAGTAGCGGGACGGATACGCAGTATTTT. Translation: CSSGTDTQYF.

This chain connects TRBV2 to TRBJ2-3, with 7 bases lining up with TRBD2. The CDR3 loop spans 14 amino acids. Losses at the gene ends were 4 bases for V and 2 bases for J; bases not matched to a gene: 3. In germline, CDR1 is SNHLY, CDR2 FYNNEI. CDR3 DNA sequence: TGTGCCAGCAGTGGGGAGGGAAACACAGATACGCAGTATTTT. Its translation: CASSGEGNTDTQYF.

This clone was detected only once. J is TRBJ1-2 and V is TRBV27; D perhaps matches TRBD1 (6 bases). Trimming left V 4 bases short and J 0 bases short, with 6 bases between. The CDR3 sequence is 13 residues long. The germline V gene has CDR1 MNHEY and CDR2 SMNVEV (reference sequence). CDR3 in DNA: TGTGCCAGCAGTTGGACAGCTAACTATGGCTACACCTTC. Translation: CASSWTANYGYTF.

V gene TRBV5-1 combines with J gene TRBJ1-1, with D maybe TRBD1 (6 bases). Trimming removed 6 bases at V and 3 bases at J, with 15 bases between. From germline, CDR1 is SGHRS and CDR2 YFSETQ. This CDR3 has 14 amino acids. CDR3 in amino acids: CASNLEGVDTEAFF. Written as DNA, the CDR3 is TGCGCCAGCAACCTAGAGGGGGTTGACACTGAAGCTTTCTTT.

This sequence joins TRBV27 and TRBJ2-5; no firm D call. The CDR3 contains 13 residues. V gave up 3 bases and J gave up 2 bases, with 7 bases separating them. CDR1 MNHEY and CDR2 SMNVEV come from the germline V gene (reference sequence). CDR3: CASSFSKQETQYF. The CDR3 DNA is TGTGCCAGCAGTTTTTCAAAACAAGAGACCCAGTACTTC.

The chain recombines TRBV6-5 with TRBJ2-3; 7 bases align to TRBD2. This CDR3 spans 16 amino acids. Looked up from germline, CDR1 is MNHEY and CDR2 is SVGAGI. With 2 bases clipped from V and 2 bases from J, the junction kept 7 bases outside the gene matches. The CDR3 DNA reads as TGTGCCAGCAGTTACGTGGGAGGGCCTAACACAGATACGCAGTATTTT. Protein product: CASSYVGGPNTDTQYF.

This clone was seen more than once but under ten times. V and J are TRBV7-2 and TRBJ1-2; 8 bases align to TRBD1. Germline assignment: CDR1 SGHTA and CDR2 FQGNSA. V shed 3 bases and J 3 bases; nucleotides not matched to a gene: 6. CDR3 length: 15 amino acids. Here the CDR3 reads CASSFGTGGDYGYTF. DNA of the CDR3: TGTGCCAGCAGCTTTGGGACAGGAGGGGACTATGGCTACACCTTC.

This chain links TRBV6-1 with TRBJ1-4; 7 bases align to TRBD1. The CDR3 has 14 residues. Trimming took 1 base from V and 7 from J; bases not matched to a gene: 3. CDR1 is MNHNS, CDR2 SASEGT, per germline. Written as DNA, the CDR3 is TGTGCCAGCAGTGAAGGGACAGGACCTGAAAAACTGTTTTTT. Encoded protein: CASSEGTGPEKLFF.

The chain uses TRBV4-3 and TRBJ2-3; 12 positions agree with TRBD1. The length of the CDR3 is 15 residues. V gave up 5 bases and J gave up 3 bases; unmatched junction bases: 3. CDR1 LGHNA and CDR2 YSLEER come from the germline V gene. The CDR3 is CASSLGQGATDTQYF. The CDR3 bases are TGCGCCAGCAGCTTGGGACAGGGGGCAACAGATACGCAGTATTTT.

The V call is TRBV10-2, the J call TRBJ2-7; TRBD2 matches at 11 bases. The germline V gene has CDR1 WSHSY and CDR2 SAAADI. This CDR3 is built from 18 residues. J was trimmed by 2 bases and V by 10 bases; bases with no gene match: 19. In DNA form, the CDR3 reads TGCGCCACCATGGCCGGGCTAGCGGGAGGTCCTTATACCTACGAGCAGTACTTC. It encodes CATMAGLAGGPYTYEQYF.

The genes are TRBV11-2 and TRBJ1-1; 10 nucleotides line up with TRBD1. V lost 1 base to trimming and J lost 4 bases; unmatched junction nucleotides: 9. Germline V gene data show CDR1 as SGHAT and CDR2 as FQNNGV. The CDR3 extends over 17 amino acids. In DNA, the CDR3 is TGTGCCAGCAGCTTAGTCTACGGGACAGGGGAAGGCACTGAAGCTTTCTTT. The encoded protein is CASSLVYGTGEGTEAFF.

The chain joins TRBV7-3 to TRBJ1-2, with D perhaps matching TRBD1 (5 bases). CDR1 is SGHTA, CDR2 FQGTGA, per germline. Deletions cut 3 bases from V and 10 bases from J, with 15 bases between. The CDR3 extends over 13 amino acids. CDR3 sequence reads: CASSLGEGGDYTF. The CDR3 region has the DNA TGTGCCAGCAGCTTGGGGGAGGGCGGGGACTACACCTTC.

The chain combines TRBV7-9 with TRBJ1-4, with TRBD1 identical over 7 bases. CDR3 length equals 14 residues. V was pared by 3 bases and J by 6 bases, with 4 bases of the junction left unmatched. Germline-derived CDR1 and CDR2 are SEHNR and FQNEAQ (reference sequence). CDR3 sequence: CASSFGRGDEKLFF. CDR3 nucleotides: TGTGCCAGCAGCTTTGGCAGGGGGGATGAAAAACTGTTTTTT.

As DNA, the CDR3 is TGTGCCAGCAGCTCCCAGGGACAGTGGGAAGAATATAGCAATCAGCCCCAGCATTTT. This translates into CASSSQGQWEEYSNQPQHF. This chain joins TRBV5-6 and TRBJ1-5; 7 nucleotides line up with TRBD1. The CDR3 consists of 19 residues. Looked up from germline, CDR1 is SGHDT and CDR2 is YYEEEE. Trimming removed 3 bases from V and 0 bases from J; junction bases left unmatched: 15.

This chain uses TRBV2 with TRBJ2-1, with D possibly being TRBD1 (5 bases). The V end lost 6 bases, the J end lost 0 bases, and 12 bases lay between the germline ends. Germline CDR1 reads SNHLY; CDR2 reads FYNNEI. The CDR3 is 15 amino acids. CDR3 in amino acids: CASRMSDSSYNEQFF. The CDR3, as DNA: TGTGCCAGCAGAATGAGCGACAGCTCCTACAATGAGCAGTTCTTC. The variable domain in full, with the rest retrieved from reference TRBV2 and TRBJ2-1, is EPEVTQTPSHQVTQMGQEVILRCVPISNHLYFYWYRQILGQKVEFLVSFYNNEISEKSEIFDDQFSVERPDGSNFTLKIRSTKLEDSAMYFCASRMSDSSYNEQFFGPGTRLTVL.

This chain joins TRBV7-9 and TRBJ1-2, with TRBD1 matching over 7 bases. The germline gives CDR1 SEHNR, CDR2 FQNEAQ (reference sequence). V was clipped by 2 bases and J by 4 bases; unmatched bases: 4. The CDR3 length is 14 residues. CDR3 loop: CASSLFGTVYGYTF. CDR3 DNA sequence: TGTGCCAGCAGCTTATTTGGGACAGTCTATGGCTACACCTTC.

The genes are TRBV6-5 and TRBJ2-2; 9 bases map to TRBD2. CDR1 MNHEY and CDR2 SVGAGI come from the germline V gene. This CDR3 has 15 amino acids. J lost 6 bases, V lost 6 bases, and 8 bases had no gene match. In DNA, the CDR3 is TGTGCCAGCAGCCAGACTAGCGGCTCCTCCGGGGAGCTGTTTTTT. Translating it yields CASSQTSGSSGELFF.

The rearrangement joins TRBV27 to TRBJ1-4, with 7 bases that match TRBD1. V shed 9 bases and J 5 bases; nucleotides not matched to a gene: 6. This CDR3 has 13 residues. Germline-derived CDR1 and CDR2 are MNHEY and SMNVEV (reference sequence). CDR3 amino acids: CASSDRPNEKLFF. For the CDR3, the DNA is TGTGCCAGTTCGGACAGGCCCAATGAAAAACTGTTTTTT. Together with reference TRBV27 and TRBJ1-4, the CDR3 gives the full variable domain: EAQVTQNPRYLITVTGKKLTVTCSQNMNHEYMSWYRQDPGLGLRQIYYSMNVEVTDKGDVPEGYKVSRKEKRNFPLILESPSPNQTSLYFCASSDRPNEKLFFGSGTQLSVL.

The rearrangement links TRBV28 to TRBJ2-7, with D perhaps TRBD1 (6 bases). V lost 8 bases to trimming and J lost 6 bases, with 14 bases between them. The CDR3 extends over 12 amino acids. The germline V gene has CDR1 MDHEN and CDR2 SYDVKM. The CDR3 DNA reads TGTGCCAGCGACAACAGGGCAGGCGAGCAGTACTTC. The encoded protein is CASDNRAGEQYF.

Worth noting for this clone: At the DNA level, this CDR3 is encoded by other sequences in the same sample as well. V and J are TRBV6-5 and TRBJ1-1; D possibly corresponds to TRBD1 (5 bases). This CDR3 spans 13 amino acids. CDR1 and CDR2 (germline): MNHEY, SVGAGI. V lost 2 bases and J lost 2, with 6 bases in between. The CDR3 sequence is CASSYGQNTEAFF. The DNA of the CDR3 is TGTGCCAGCAGTTACGGACAAAACACTGAAGCTTTCTTT.

This chain's CDR3 is CASSLEGTGMDIQYF. The CDR3 DNA is TGTGCCAGCAGCTTGGAGGGGACAGGGATGGACATTCAGTACTTC. The chain joins TRBV5-4 to TRBJ2-4; TRBD1 matches 9 bases. Trimming cost V 0 bases and J 8 bases; bases outside gene matches: 6. In germline, CDR1 is SGHNT, CDR2 YYREEE (reference sequence). The CDR3 runs to 15 residues. Supplemented by reference TRBV5-4 and TRBJ2-4, the full variable domain reads ETGVTQSPTHLIKTRGQQVTLRCSSQSGHNTVSWYQQALGQGPQFIFQYYREEENGRGNFPPRFSGLQFPNYSSELNVNALELDDSALYLCASSLEGTGMDIQYFGAGTRLSVL.

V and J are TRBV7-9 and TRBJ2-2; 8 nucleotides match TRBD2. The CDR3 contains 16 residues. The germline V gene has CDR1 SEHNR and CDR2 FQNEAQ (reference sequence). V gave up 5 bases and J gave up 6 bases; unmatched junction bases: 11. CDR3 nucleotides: TGTGCCAGCAGCCCACCGGCAGGACTAGCATCCGGGGAGCTGTTTTTT. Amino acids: CASSPPAGLASGELFF.

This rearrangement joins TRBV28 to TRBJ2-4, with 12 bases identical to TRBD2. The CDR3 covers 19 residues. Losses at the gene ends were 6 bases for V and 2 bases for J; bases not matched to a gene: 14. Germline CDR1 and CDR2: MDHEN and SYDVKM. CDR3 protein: CASSPILAGGPGTKNIQYF. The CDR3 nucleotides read TGTGCCAGCAGCCCAATTCTAGCGGGAGGGCCGGGGACCAAAAACATTCAGTACTTC.

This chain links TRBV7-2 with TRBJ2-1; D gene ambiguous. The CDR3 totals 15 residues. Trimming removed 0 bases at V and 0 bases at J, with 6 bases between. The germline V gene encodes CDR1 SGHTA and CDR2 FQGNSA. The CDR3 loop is CASSLAVGSYNEQFF. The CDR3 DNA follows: TGTGCCAGCAGCTTAGCGGTCGGCTCCTACAATGAGCAGTTCTTC.

The chain's CDR3 is CASSFGGVVYEQYF. The DNA for the CDR3 is TGTGCCAGCAGCTTCGGCGGGGTCGTCTACGAGCAGTACTTC. The chain recombines TRBV7-9 with TRBJ2-7, with TRBD2 as a possible D gene (6 bases). The V and J ends lost 3 bases and 3 bases respectively, with 12 bases between them. From germline, CDR1 is SEHNR and CDR2 FQNEAQ (reference sequence). The CDR3 contains 14 residues. The full variable domain, its missing parts supplied by reference TRBV7-9 and TRBJ2-7, is DTGVSQNPRHKITKRGQNVTFRCDPISEHNRLYWYRQTLGQGPEFLTYFQNEAQLEKSRLLSDRFSAERPKGSFSTLEIQRTEQGDSAMYLCASSFGGVVYEQYFGPGTRLTVT.

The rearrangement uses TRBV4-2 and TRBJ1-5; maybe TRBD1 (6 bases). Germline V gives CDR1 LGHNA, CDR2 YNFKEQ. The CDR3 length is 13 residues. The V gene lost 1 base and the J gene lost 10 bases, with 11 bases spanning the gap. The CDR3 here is CASSQVPGDPQHF. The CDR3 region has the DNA TGTGCCAGCAGCCAAGTACCAGGGGATCCCCAGCATTTT.

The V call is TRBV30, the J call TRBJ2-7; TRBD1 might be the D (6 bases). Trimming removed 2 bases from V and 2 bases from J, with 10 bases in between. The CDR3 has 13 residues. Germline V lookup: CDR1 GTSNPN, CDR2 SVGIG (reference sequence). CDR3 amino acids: CAWSMDRAYEQYF. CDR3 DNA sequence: TGTGCCTGGAGTATGGACAGAGCCTACGAGCAGTACTTC. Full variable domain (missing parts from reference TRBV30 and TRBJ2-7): SQTIHQWPATLVQPVGSPLSLECTVEGTSNPNLYWYRQAAGRGLQLLFYSVGIGQISSEVPQNLSASRPQDRQFILSSKKLLLSDSGFYLCAWSMDRAYEQYFGPGTRLTVT.

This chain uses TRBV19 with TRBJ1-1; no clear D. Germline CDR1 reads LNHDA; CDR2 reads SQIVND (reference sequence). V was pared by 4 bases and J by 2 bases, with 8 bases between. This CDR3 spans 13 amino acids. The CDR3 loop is CASSRGGNTEAFF. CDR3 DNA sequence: TGTGCCAGTAGTAGAGGTGGAAACACTGAAGCTTTCTTT.

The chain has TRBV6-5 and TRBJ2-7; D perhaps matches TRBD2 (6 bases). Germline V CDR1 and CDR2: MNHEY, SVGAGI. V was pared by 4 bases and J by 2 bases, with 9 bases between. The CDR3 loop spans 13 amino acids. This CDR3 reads CASSLRGAYEQYF. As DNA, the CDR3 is TGTGCCAGCAGTTTGCGGGGCGCCTACGAGCAGTACTTC.

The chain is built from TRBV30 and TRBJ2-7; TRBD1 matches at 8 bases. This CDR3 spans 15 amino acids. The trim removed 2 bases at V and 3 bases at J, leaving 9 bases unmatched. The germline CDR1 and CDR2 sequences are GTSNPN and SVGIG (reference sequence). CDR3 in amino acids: CAWSYYRDRYYEQYF. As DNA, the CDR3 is TGTGCCTGGAGTTATTACCGGGACAGGTACTACGAGCAGTACTTC.